This T cell receptor beta chain was captured in a study of T cells in Graves' hyperthyroidism and ophthalmopathy. Study results and limitations: Ophthalmopathy was predicted by the model a median of approximately 6 months ahead of onset.

As regards this clonotype: Its target is unknown.

Germline values: CDR1 DFQATT, CDR2 SNEGSKA (reference sequence). V lost 5 bases, J lost 4 bases, and 15 bases stayed unmatched. The CDR3 sequence is 16 residues long. Duration under 3 months, a NOSPECS grade of at least 4, and a Clinical Activity Score of at least 3 characterized the ophthalmopathy patients. From RNA transcripts, TCR beta CDR3 regions were amplified. The primer set for the first-round RT-PCR of the TCR CDR3 was HTBI. TCRdb processed the multiplex PCR reads anew with MiXCR; each CDR3 protein has one entry. The sample records 450,000 to 650,000 distinct CDR3 sequences, 17% being singletons.

The receptor was derived from a woman aged 18-29 years with Graves' ophthalmopathy. The source material was blood. The chain combines TRBV20-1 with TRBJ2-7; 9 bases align to TRBD2. For the CDR3, the DNA is TGCAGTGCTGAGGATCCCGCGGCTAGCGGGATTTACGAGCAGTACTTC. It translates to CSAEDPAASGIYEQYF.